This TCR beta chain appears in the sequencing data of a study of blood T cell repertoires in COVID-19. Study-level background: The United States, Italy and Spain supplied acute and convalescent COVID-19 samples. T cells, B-cell-depleted T cells, or PBMCs provided the cDNA or gDNA that served as material.

Original handling: Reference gene primer amplification in the assay estimated nucleated cell counts. Measured with immunoSEQ multiplex PCR; TCRdb has only the in-frame clones, and not every one. V and J calls and clone size follow that table, whereas D and trimming were derived from the DNA. The sample shows over 150,000 clones, around 90% of them seen only once. Germline V gene lookup returns CDR1 LNHNV and CDR2 YYDKDF (reference sequence). This CDR3 contains 15 residues. Trimming at V came to 2 bases and at J to 3 bases, leaving 0 bases not matched to a gene. This clone was observed a handful of times.

The J gene is TRBJ2-2, the V gene TRBV15; 10 nucleotides agree with TRBD2. Sequenced sample: peripheral blood. The TCR sequence derives from a man aged 50 or older with acute or convalescent COVID-19. The CDR3 loop is CATSRLAGDTGELFF. The DNA for the CDR3 is TGTGCCACCAGCAGACTAGCGGGGGACACCGGGGAGCTGTTTTTT.